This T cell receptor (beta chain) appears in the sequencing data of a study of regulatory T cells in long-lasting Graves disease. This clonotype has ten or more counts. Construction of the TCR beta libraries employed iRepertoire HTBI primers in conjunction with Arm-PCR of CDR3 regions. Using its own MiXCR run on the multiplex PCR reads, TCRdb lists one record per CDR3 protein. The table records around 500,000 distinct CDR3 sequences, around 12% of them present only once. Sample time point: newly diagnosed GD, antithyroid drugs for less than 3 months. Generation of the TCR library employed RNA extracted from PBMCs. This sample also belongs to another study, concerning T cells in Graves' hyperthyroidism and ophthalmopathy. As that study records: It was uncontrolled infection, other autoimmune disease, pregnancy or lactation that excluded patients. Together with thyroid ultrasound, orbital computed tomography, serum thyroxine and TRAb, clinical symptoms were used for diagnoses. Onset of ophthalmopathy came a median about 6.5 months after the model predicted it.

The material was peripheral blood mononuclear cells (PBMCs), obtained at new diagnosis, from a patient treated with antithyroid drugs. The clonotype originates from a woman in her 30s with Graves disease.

CDR3 loop: CASSYQWAEAFF. The DNA for the CDR3 is TGTGCCAGCAGCTACCAGTGGGCTGAAGCTTTCTTT. V gene TRBV11-2 combines with J gene TRBJ1-1; D is unresolved. This CDR3 is built from 12 residues. Germline V gene data show CDR1 as SGHAT and CDR2 as FQNNGV. V was shortened by 4 bases and J by 6 bases, with 9 bases between the two germline ends.